This entry is about one TCR beta chain. Its antigen is currently unknown. This entry is derived from a study of T-cell memory formation after mild COVID-19. Whole-study findings and limits: The pre-infection memory compartment contained some responding clones, suggesting cross-reactive memory joined.

TCRdb used MiXCR to reprocess the 5' RACE reads, holding one entry per CDR3 protein. The table lists under 35,000 distinct CDR3 sequences, about 21% of them singletons. The V gene's germline CDR1 is DFQATT and CDR2 SNEGSKA (reference sequence). V was pared by 6 bases and J by 2 bases, with 18 bases between. This CDR3 is built from 15 residues. V gene TRBV20-1 combines with J gene TRBJ2-3, with D possibly being TRBD1 (6 bases). Specimen: PBMCs or a T cell subset sorted from them (not recorded which). This clonotype was sampled from an adult who had mild COVID-19 (a few samples of this study predate the infection). Cell type and time point are not known. CDR3 coding DNA: TGCAGTGCCTCGCGAACAGGGAGATCCACAGATACGCAGTATTTT. Protein product: CSASRTGRSTDTQYF.